The clone carrying this TCR beta chain was counted between two and nine times. The antigen remains unidentified. This sample is drawn from a study of neoadjuvant nivolumab and ipilimumab in lung cancer. Notes on the study in general: Higher pretherapy blood TCR richness went with higher resected-tumor richness. TCR sequencing covered a small number of samples. From pretherapy to surgery, tumor richness and clonality rose with dual therapy. Resected tumors had greater TCR richness and clonality than uninvolved lung.

The germline V gene has CDR1 GTSNPN and CDR2 SVGIG (reference sequence). The CDR3 totals 14 residues. V lost 3 bases, J lost 2 bases, and 12 bases lay in between. Sequencing used immunoSEQ multiplex PCR; TCRdb keeps in-frame clones, though not all of them. Of some 25,000 clones detected, about 80% appear once; the ten largest clones hold 15% to 20%. This sequence was found in an adult with non-small cell lung cancer. The sample here was tumor tissue, taken after neoadjuvant nivolumab, alone or with ipilimumab, at or shortly before surgery. The rearrangement links TRBV30 to TRBJ2-3; D gene ambiguous. This CDR3 reads CAWRQGPSTDTQYF. CDR3 nucleotides: TGTGCCTGGAGGCAAGGCCCTTCCACAGATACGCAGTATTTT.